The 27 T cell receptor beta chains presented below share a single source sample, sequenced in a study of glioma-infiltrating T cells after dendritic cell vaccination. Time point described: after dendritic cell vaccination, including at tumor progression/relapse. The protocol was immunoSEQ multiplex PCR, while the TCRdb copy is restricted to in-frame clones and leaves out a portion. Among tens of thousands of clones listed, roughly four fifths were seen once. Sequencing was performed on blood, taken after dendritic cell vaccination. The source of these receptors is a human donor with glioblastoma.

The sample holds one count of this clone. The V call is TRBV2, the J call TRBJ1-1; tentatively, D is TRBD1 (5 bases). Germline CDR1 SNHLY, CDR2 FYNNEI. Between the trimmed V and J ends, which lost 3 bases and 5 bases, there was a span of 13 bases. The CDR3 consists of 14 residues. The CDR3: CASSEGGVGTEAFF. As DNA, the CDR3 is TGTGCCAGCAGTGAGGGGGGAGTAGGGACTGAAGCTTTCTTT.

This chain joins TRBV18 and TRBJ1-1, with 8 nucleotides matching TRBD1. In germline, CDR1 is KGHSH, CDR2 LQKENI. CDR3 size: 14 residues. V gave up 3 bases and J gave up 5 bases; unmatched junction bases: 5. The CDR3 nucleotides are TGTGCCAGCTCACCGGGACAGGATATGACTGAAGCTTTCTTT. Protein: CASSPGQDMTEAFF. Filled out from reference TRBV18 and TRBJ1-1, the complete variable domain reads NAGVMQNPRHLVRRRGQEARLRCSPMKGHSHVYWYRQLPEEGLKFMVYLQKENIIDESGMPKERFSAEFPKEGPSILRIQQVVRGDSAAYFCASSPGQDMTEAFFGQGTRLTVV.

This chain connects TRBV15 to TRBJ1-2; the match to TRBD1 covers 7 bases. With V trimmed by 4 bases and J by 5 bases, 16 bases remained unmatched. Per germline, CDR1 LNHNV and CDR2 YYDKDF (reference sequence). CDR3 length equals 17 residues. DNA for the CDR3: TGTGCCACCAGCAAAGGAGGGGGCGGCAGGGGCACTTATGGCTACACCTTC. It yields the protein CATSKGGGGRGTYGYTF.

The genes are TRBV27 and TRBJ1-5; 7 bases agree with TRBD1. Germline CDR1 and CDR2: MNHEY and SMNVEV (reference sequence). The CDR3 runs 14 residues. V was pared by 6 bases and J by 4 bases, with 6 bases of the junction left unmatched. CDR3 nucleotide sequence: TGTGCCAGCAGACCCGGGACAGCGAATCAGCCCCAGCATTTT. Translated, it gives CASRPGTANQPQHF.

The chain has TRBV4-3 and TRBJ1-2; 7 bases align to TRBD1. J gave up 6 bases and V 0 bases, and 7 bases lay outside the gene matches. The CDR3 is 15 residues long. Per the germline V gene, CDR1 is LGHNA and CDR2 is YSLEER. CDR3 bases: TGCGCCAGCAGCCAAGATAGAGACAGGGCCGATGGCTACACCTTC. This codes for CASSQDRDRADGYTF.

The genes are TRBV4-1 and TRBJ1-1; D gene ambiguous. V was shortened by 1 base and J by 11 bases, with 11 bases between the two germline ends. Germline lookup yields CDR1 MGHRA and CDR2 YSYEKL. This CDR3 is 12 amino acids long. CDR3 in amino acids: CASSQVYGAAFF. The CDR3 DNA reads TGCGCCAGCAGCCAAGTATACGGTGCCGCTTTCTTT.

The rearrangement links TRBV25-1 to TRBJ1-2, with 7 positions matching TRBD1. The V gene end was trimmed by 2 bases and the J gene end by 4 bases; junction bases not matched to a gene: 1. Germline loops: CDR1 MGHDK, CDR2 SYGVNS. The CDR3 consists of 13 residues. The CDR3 protein is CASSEPGGYGYTF. CDR3 nucleotides: TGTGCCAGCAGTGAACCAGGGGGCTATGGCTACACCTTC.

This chain connects TRBV7-2 to TRBJ2-3, with 8 nucleotides matching TRBD2. CDR3 length: 18 amino acids. Germline V gene lookup returns CDR1 SGHTA and CDR2 FQGNSA. Trimming at V came to 2 bases and at J to 5 bases, leaving 15 bases not matched to a gene. In nucleotides, the CDR3 is TGTGCCAGCAGCTTAATGTTTGTCCTAGCGGGTTATCAAGATACGCAGTATTTT. It translates to CASSLMFVLAGYQDTQYF.

This chain joins TRBV5-1 and TRBJ2-3, with D possibly matching TRBD1 (6 bases). The germline gives CDR1 SGHRS, CDR2 YFSETQ. CDR3 size: 15 residues. Trimming cost V 4 bases and J 0 bases, with 12 bases left between them. The CDR3 DNA is TGCGCCAGCAGCCCTTCACAGGGTAGCACAGATACGCAGTATTTT. Translation: CASSPSQGSTDTQYF.

The J gene is TRBJ1-4, the V gene TRBV19; D is perhaps TRBD1 (6 bases). The CDR3 totals 19 residues. The germline CDR1 and CDR2 sequences are LNHDA and SQIVND (reference sequence). The V and J ends lost 5 bases and 5 bases respectively, with 27 bases between them. CDR3 protein: CASSRRPDLSQQGNEKLFF. CDR3 DNA sequence: TGTGCCAGTAGTCGTCGACCGGACCTTTCGCAGCAGGGGAATGAAAAACTGTTTTTT.

The chain has TRBV5-1 and TRBJ2-2, with D tentatively TRBD1 (5 bases). This CDR3 has 14 residues. V was pared by 4 bases and J by 7 bases, with 14 bases between. Per germline, CDR1 SGHRS and CDR2 YFSETQ. The CDR3 DNA reads as TGCGCCAGCAGCCTGACAGAGCCCGGCGGGGAGCTGTTTTTT. It is translated as CASSLTEPGGELFF.

This chain joins TRBV9 and TRBJ2-7; possible D gene TRBD1, 9 bases. The germline V gene has CDR1 SGDLS and CDR2 YYNGEE. V gave up 4 bases and J gave up 4 bases, with 21 bases separating them. The CDR3 runs 16 residues. CDR3 nucleotide sequence: TGTGCCAGCAGCTCGAGCACAGGGGGCGGGGGGTACGAGCAGTACTTC. It yields the protein CASSSSTGGGGYEQYF.

The chain is built from TRBV9 and TRBJ1-2, with a possible D match to TRBD1 (5 bases). This CDR3 spans 16 amino acids. Trimming shortened V by 2 bases and J by 0 bases, and 14 bases separated the two germline ends. From germline, CDR1 is SGDLS and CDR2 YYNGEE. CDR3 in DNA: TGTGCCAGCAGCGTTTCAGTGACAGCTTCTAACTATGGCTACACCTTC. Protein: CASSVSVTASNYGYTF.

The chain joins TRBV7-9 to TRBJ1-1, with TRBD1 as a possible D gene (5 bases). This CDR3 has 15 amino acids. V was cut by 1 base and J by 0 bases, with 9 bases left in between. From germline, CDR1 is SEHNR and CDR2 FQNEAQ (reference sequence). CDR3: CASSLVARVNTEAFF. The CDR3 DNA follows: TGTGCCAGCAGCTTAGTGGCCAGGGTGAACACTGAAGCTTTCTTT.

As regards this clone: Other DNA sequences within the sample encode an identical CDR3. V and J are TRBV2 and TRBJ1-1, with D maybe TRBD1 (6 bases). Trimming removed 3 bases at V and 11 bases at J, with 22 bases between. The CDR3 totals 15 residues. The germline CDR1 and CDR2 sequences are SNHLY and FYNNEI. The DNA for the CDR3 is TGTGCCAGCAGTGATCAACCCGAGACAGGTCCGGGGGCTTTCTTT. Encoded protein: CASSDQPETGPGAFF.

V usage is TRBV5-6 and J usage is TRBJ1-6; D unresolved. CDR3 length equals 14 residues. V was trimmed by 0 bases and J by 7 bases, leaving 8 bases between them. Germline V gene sequence: CDR1 SGHDT, CDR2 YYEEEE. The CDR3: CASSLGPANSPLHF. CDR3 sequence (DNA): TGTGCCAGCAGCTTGGGGCCAGCGAATTCACCCCTCCACTTT.

The chain couples TRBV14 to TRBJ1-2; D is unclear. The CDR3 runs 14 residues. From germline, CDR1 is SGHDN and CDR2 FVKESK. Trimming took 1 base from V and 4 from J, leaving 10 bases between them. The CDR3 DNA reads as TGTGCCAGCAGCCAAGGAGAATCCCCCTATGGCTACACCTTC. Protein: CASSQGESPYGYTF.

The gene calls are TRBV4-1 and TRBJ1-1; 7 nucleotides agree with TRBD1. Looked up from germline, CDR1 is MGHRA and CDR2 is YSYEKL. V lost 3 bases to trimming and J lost 4 bases; unmatched junction nucleotides: 5. The CDR3 spans 14 residues. The CDR3 DNA reads TGCGCCAGCAGCCAGGTACAGGGGTCCACTGAAGCTTTCTTT. This codes for CASSQVQGSTEAFF.

V gene TRBV5-6 combines with J gene TRBJ2-7; 10 bases agree with TRBD2. The CDR3 is 16 amino acids. Germline loops: CDR1 SGHDT, CDR2 YYEEEE. Trimming removed 4 bases from V and 2 bases from J; junction bases left unmatched: 9. CDR3 DNA: TGTGCCAGCAGCCCCATGGGACTAGCGCAGACCTACGAGCAGTACTTC. Translation gives CASSPMGLAQTYEQYF. The full variable domain, with the rest looked up from reference TRBV5-6 and TRBJ2-7, is DAGVTQSPTHLIKTRGQQVTLRCSPKSGHDTVSWYQQALGQGPQFIFQYYEEEERQRGNFPDRFSGHQFPNYSSELNVNALLLGDSALYLCASSPMGLAQTYEQYFGPGTRLTVT.

The gene calls are TRBV6-5 and TRBJ2-2; D is undetermined. Germline V CDR1 and CDR2: MNHEY, SVGAGI. V was pared by 4 bases and J by 0 bases, with 12 bases between. CDR3 length: 16 residues. In nucleotides, the CDR3 is TGTGCCAGCAGTTTGCTAAGTATTTCGAACACCGGGGAGCTGTTTTTT. This sequence encodes CASSLLSISNTGELFF.

In its sample, this clone was seen a few times. The V gene is TRBV5-4, the J gene TRBJ1-4; TRBD1 is a possible D gene (5 bases). The CDR3 totals 16 residues. V was clipped by 0 bases and J by 6 bases, with 15 bases between them. Germline assignment: CDR1 SGHNT and CDR2 YYREEE (reference sequence). The CDR3 is CASSLAGGGPYEKLFF. CDR3 coding DNA: TGTGCCAGCAGCTTGGCCGGCGGGGGTCCTTATGAAAAACTGTTTTTT. The complete variable domain, with remaining parts taken from reference TRBV5-4 and TRBJ1-4, reads ETGVTQSPTHLIKTRGQQVTLRCSSQSGHNTVSWYQQALGQGPQFIFQYYREEENGRGNFPPRFSGLQFPNYSSELNVNALELDDSALYLCASSLAGGGPYEKLFFGSGTQLSVL.

The J gene is TRBJ1-1, the V gene TRBV7-8, with a possible D match to TRBD1 (6 bases). The CDR3 has 15 residues. The V gene's germline CDR1 is SGHVS and CDR2 FQNEAQ. V dropped 5 bases and J dropped 6 bases, with 19 bases sitting between them. The CDR3 here is CASSHSGEKGPEAFF. The CDR3 DNA reads as TGTGCCAGCAGCCACTCAGGGGAAAAGGGCCCTGAAGCTTTCTTT. Full variable domain (remainder filled in from reference TRBV7-8 and TRBJ1-1): GAGVSQSPRYKVAKRGQDVALRCDPISGHVSLFWYQQALGQGPEFLTYFQNEAQLDKSGLPSDRFFAERPEGSVSTLKIQRTQQEDSAVYLCASSHSGEKGPEAFFGQGTRLTVV.

There are a few counts of this clone. This chain connects TRBV2 to TRBJ1-4; D call uncertain. This CDR3 is 12 amino acids long. Trimming removed 6 bases from V and 7 bases from J, with 9 bases in between. Germline CDR1 is SNHLY and CDR2 is FYNNEI. CDR3 nucleotides: TGTGCCAGCAGGGCCACCCCTGAAAAACTGTTTTTT. Translation: CASRATPEKLFF.

J is TRBJ2-5 and V is TRBV28; TRBD2 matches at 10 bases. Germline lookup yields CDR1 MDHEN and CDR2 SYDVKM. V was clipped by 6 bases and J by 5 bases; unmatched bases: 6. The CDR3 is 14 amino acids. The CDR3 spells CASSSPGLAETQYF. Written as DNA, the CDR3 is TGTGCCAGCAGCTCCCCGGGACTAGCGGAGACCCAGTACTTC.

V is TRBV13 and J is TRBJ1-1; 7 nucleotides agree with TRBD1. Per the germline V gene, CDR1 is PRHDT and CDR2 is FYEKMQ (reference sequence). This CDR3 is built from 16 residues. V was clipped by 5 bases and J by 1 base; unmatched bases: 10. The CDR3 protein is CASSTRRTGGNTEAFF. CDR3 nucleotides: TGTGCCAGCAGCACCCGTCGGACAGGAGGGAACACTGAAGCTTTCTTT.

The V and J genes are TRBV7-2 and TRBJ1-6; D may be TRBD1 (5 bases). CDR1 is SGHTA, CDR2 FQGNSA, per germline. The CDR3 is made up of 14 amino acids. V was shortened by 1 base and J by 13 bases, with 14 bases between the two germline ends. CDR3 DNA: TGTGCCAGCAGCTTAGAGGGGAGGATCTTCCCCCTCCACTTT. This gives the protein CASSLEGRIFPLHF. Using reference TRBV7-2 and TRBJ1-6 for the parts outside the CDR3, the full variable domain is GAGVSQSPSNKVTEKGKDVELRCDPISGHTALYWYRQSLGQGLEFLIYFQGNSAPDKSGLPSDRFSAERTGGSVSTLTIQRTQQEDSAVYLCASSLEGRIFPLHFGNGTRLTVT.

J is TRBJ2-3 and V is TRBV30, with 8 bases aligning to TRBD1. Germline CDR1 reads GTSNPN; CDR2 reads SVGIG (reference sequence). The CDR3 is made up of 15 amino acids. V lost 2 bases and J lost 3; bases outside the gene matches: 7. The CDR3 nucleotides read TGTGCCTGGAGTCCGGACAGGGCACGGACAGATACGCAGTATTTT. This encodes CAWSPDRARTDTQYF.